This T cell receptor (beta chain) was recovered during a study of shared clonotypes between healthy human individuals. Study context: Each donor had three CD4 naive, three CD4 memory, two CD8 naive and one CD8 memory plate. Study outcomes and limitations: Non-shared clonotypes displayed generation probabilities falling below those of clonotypes present in all four donors.

Naive CD8 cells comprised CD45RO-negative, CCR7-positively selected cells, excluding terminally differentiated effector memory CD45RA+ cells. The study drew its donors from healthy HIV-negative adults without recent acute infections or vaccinations. The V end lost 7 bases, the J end lost 2 bases, and 9 bases lay between the germline ends. The CDR3 contains 13 residues. Germline CDR1 is SNHLY and CDR2 is FYNNEI. Turning to this clone: What it recognizes is unknown.

Per the authors' pipeline: ImmunoSEQ junction-only sequences lacked quality scores, so their filtering differed. TCRdb's copy holds only in-frame clones and misses some; the assay was immunoSEQ multiplex PCR. The V and J calls and clone size are taken from that table; D and trimming were inferred from the DNA. The sample consists of about 700,000 clones, 92% of them appearing once. The sequencing sample was made of naive CD8+ T cells sorted from blood. The sequence was collected from a man aged 25-45 years in good health. The chain uses TRBV2 and TRBJ2-1; no reliable D call. The CDR3 loop reads CASNDGPYNEQFF. The DNA of the CDR3 is TGTGCCAGCAATGACGGTCCCTACAATGAGCAGTTCTTC.